This T cell receptor (beta chain) was sequenced during a study of blood T cell repertoires in COVID-19. Only in-frame clones appear in the TCRdb table, and some are missing; sequencing was by immunoSEQ multiplex PCR. This sample has approximately 210,000 clones; about 86% occur once, and the top ten carry around 9%. This clone has a count of ten or more. V lost 0 bases and J lost 7, with 16 bases in between. This CDR3 region has 17 residues. Germline V gene sequence: CDR1 LGHNA, CDR2 YNFKEQ. The rearrangement links TRBV4-2 to TRBJ1-6; maybe TRBD1 (6 bases). Material: PBMCs or T cells enriched from blood (not recorded which). The receptor's source is a woman between 50 and 59 years old with acute COVID-19. The CDR3, as DNA: TGTGCCAGCAGCCAAGAAATAAAACAGGGTATGAATTCACCCCTCCACTTT. Amino acid sequence: CASSQEIKQGMNSPLHF.